This T cell receptor beta chain was identified during a study of circulating tumor DNA in untreated peripheral T-cell lymphoma. Trimming pared 6 bases from V and 9 bases from J, leaving 15 bases between. The CDR3 is 13 amino acids. From germline, CDR1 is WSHSY and CDR2 SAAADI. This tumor tissue came from a pretreatment baseline collection. Findings of the study overall: Tumor-specific clonotypes were found in less than 85% of patients.

Some clones are missing from TCRdb's copy, which holds only in-frame ones; the method was immunoSEQ multiplex PCR. Of several thousand clones detected, about three fifths appear once; the ten largest clones hold 55%. This clone has only a few counts. The antigen remains unidentified. The chain is built from TRBV10-2 and TRBJ1-5; a weak D match, TRBD1 (5 bases). Sequencing was carried out using tumor tissue. This sequence was found in a human donor with peripheral T-cell lymphoma. CDR3 region: CASRSGAGGPQHF. The CDR3, as DNA: TGCGCCAGCAGGTCGGGAGCGGGGGGGCCCCAGCATTTT.